What follows are 4 T cell receptor beta chains derived from one specimen sequenced in a study of CD8 T cells in ankylosing spondylitis. TCRdb ran MiXCR on the 5' RACE reads and lists one entry per CDR3 protein. Among some 180,000 distinct CDR3 sequences listed, 15% to 20% were seen once. The source material was blood, either unsorted or a sorted T cell fraction (not recorded which). All receptors derive from a male donor aged 10-29 years with ankylosing spondylitis or in good health (not recorded which).

The CDR3 DNA follows: TGTGCCATCAGCCTAGGGGAAGCCGGGGAGCTGTTTTTT. Encoded protein: CAISLGEAGELFF. The V call is TRBV10-3, the J call TRBJ2-2, with D possibly matching TRBD1 (5 bases). The CDR3 is made up of 13 amino acids. V lost 6 bases and J lost 6, with 11 bases in between. Per the germline V gene, CDR1 is ENHRY and CDR2 is SYGVKD.

This clonotype was seen ten or more times. This chain joins TRBV24-1 and TRBJ2-5; 9 bases map to TRBD1. Germline trimming cut 3 bases from V and 2 bases from J; bases unmatched to any gene: 3. There are 15 residues in the CDR3. CDR1 is KGHDR and CDR2 is SFDVKD in the germline V gene. The CDR3 is CATSDAGTGQETQYF. CDR3 DNA sequence: TGTGCCACCAGTGATGCCGGGACAGGGCAAGAGACCCAGTACTTC.

The genes are TRBV20-1 and TRBJ2-1; perhaps TRBD2 as D (5 bases). The V and J ends lost 3 bases and 4 bases respectively, with 13 bases between them. CDR1 and CDR2 from the germline V gene are DFQATT and SNEGSKA (reference sequence). This CDR3 region has 14 residues. CDR3 residues: CSASLAEYYNEQFF. DNA for the CDR3: TGCAGTGCTAGTCTAGCCGAGTATTACAATGAGCAGTTCTTC.

At least ten counts were recorded for this clonotype. The chain combines TRBV27 with TRBJ2-1; 7 nucleotides agree with TRBD1. In germline, CDR1 is MNHEY, CDR2 SMNVEV (reference sequence). J lost 8 bases, V lost 2 bases, and 3 bases had no gene match. CDR3 length equals 13 residues. The CDR3 DNA reads TGTGCCAGCAGTTTACACAGGGGCGATGAGCAGTTCTTC. This encodes CASSLHRGDEQFF.